This T cell receptor beta chain was obtained from a study of beta chain features in type 1 diabetes. Sequencing targeted expressed TCRB transcripts, as all isolated RNA had been reverse transcribed. Profiled with immunoSEQ multiplex PCR; TCRdb holds only in-frame clones, not every one. The table lists under 300,000 clones, approximately 10% of them singletons. Trimming removed 3 bases from V and 3 bases from J; junction bases left unmatched: 3. CDR1 LNHDA and CDR2 SQIVND come from the germline V gene (reference sequence). The CDR3 length is 15 residues. As to this clone: The antigen remains unidentified.

Notes on the study in general: Researchers report that Type 1 diabetes patients had moderately but significantly shorter TCRB CDR3s across all four CD4+ subsets.

The sequence was collected from a man aged 25-45 years with type 1 diabetes. What was sequenced was naive CD4+ T cells from blood. The rearrangement uses TRBV19 and TRBJ2-3; 10 nucleotides agree with TRBD2. The CDR3 DNA follows: TGTGCCAGTAGTATGACTAGCGGGCCTACAGATACGCAGTATTTT. It codes for CASSMTSGPTDTQYF. The entire variable domain, with the rest obtained from reference TRBV19 and TRBJ2-3, is as follows: DGGITQSPKYLFRKEGQNVTLSCEQNLNHDAMYWYRQDPGQGLRLIYYSQIVNDFQKGDIAEGYSVSREKKESFPLTVTSAQKNPTAFYLCASSMTSGPTDTQYFGPGTRLTVL.